This TCR beta chain was recorded in a study of T-cell memory formation after mild COVID-19. Regarding the study as a whole: Chiefly within CM and EM were the contracting CD4+ clones; CD8+ ones were within EMRA.

This clonotype was seen more than once but under ten times. Its specificity is not known. The CDR3 contains 12 residues. The V gene's germline CDR1 is MNHEY and CDR2 SVGAGI. V dropped 6 bases and J dropped 3 bases, with 8 bases sitting between them. cDNA libraries for TCR alpha and TCR beta, carrying sample barcodes and UMIs, came from 5'RACE with constant-segment primers. TCRdb re-derived calls from the 5' RACE reads in MiXCR, one entry per CDR3 protein. Altogether under 250,000 distinct CDR3 sequences are present, 7.5% to 10% being singletons, with the ten largest covering 22%. The chain recombines TRBV6-5 with TRBJ1-1; D might be TRBD1 (5 bases). Sequencing was done on a sample of PBMCs or a T cell subset sorted from them (not recorded which). This clonotype was obtained from a man aged 18 to 30 who had mild COVID-19 (a few samples of this study predate the infection). Cell type and time point are not known. The CDR3 bases are TGTGCCAGCAGGATGACAGACACTGAAGCTTTCTTT. This sequence encodes CASRMTDTEAFF.